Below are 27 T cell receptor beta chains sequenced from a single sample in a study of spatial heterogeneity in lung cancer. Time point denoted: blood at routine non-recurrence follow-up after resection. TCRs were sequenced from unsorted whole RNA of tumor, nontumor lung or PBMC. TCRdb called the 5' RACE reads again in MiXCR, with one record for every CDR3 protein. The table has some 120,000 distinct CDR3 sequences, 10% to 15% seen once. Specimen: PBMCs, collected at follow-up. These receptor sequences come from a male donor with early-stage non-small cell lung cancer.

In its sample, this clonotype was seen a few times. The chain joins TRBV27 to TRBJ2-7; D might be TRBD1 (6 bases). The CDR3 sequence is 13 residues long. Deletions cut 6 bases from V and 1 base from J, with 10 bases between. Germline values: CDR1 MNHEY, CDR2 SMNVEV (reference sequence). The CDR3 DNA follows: TGTGCCAGCAGACTACAGGGTTCCTACGAGCAGTACTTC. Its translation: CASRLQGSYEQYF.

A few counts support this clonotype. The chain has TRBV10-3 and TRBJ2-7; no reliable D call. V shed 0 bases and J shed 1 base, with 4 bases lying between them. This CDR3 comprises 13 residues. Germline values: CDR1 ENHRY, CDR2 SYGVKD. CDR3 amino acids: CAISESSSYEQYF. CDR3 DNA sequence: TGTGCCATCAGTGAGTCTTCTTCCTACGAGCAGTACTTC.

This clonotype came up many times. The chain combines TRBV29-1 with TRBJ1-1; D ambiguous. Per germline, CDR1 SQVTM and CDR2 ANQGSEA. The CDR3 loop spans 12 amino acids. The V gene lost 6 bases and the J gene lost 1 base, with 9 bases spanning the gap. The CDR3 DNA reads TGCAGCGTGAATAAAAAGAACACTGAAGCTTTCTTT. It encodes CSVNKKNTEAFF.

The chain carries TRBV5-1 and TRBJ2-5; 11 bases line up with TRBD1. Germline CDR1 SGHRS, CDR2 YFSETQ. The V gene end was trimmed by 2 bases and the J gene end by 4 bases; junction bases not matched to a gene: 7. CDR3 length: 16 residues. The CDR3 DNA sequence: TGCGCCAGCAGCTTCTCAGGACAGGGGGCCCGAGAGACCCAGTACTTC. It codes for CASSFSGQGARETQYF.

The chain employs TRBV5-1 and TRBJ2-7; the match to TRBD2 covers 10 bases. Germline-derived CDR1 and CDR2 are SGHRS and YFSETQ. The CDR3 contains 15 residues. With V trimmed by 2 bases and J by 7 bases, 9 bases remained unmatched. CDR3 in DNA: TGCGCCAGCAGCTTAACTAGCGGGGACCCGCGGGAGCAGTACTTC. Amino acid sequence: CASSLTSGDPREQYF. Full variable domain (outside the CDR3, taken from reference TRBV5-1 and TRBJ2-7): KAGVTQTPRYLIKTRGQQVTLSCSPISGHRSVSWYQQTPGQGLQFLFEYFSETQRNKGNFPGRFSGRQFSNSRSEMNVSTLELGDSALYLCASSLTSGDPREQYFGPGTRLTVT.

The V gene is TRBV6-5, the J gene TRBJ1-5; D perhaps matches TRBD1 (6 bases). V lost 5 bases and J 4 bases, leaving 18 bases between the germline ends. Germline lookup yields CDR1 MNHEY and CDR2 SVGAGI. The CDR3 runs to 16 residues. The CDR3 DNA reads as TGTGCCAGCAGTCCGATCTCCGGACAGAGAAATCAGCCCCAGCATTTT. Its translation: CASSPISGQRNQPQHF.

The CDR3 bases are TGTGCCAGCAGCTTGGCAGGCCTAGAGAAAGGTTTCTTT. This sequence encodes CASSLAGLEKGFF. The chain couples TRBV5-5 to TRBJ1-1; D gene uncertain. The V end was cut by 0 bases, the J end by 13 bases, with 16 bases between. The CDR3 runs to 13 residues. In germline, CDR1 is SGHKS, CDR2 YYEKEE (reference sequence). Variable domain in full (rest from reference TRBV5-5 and TRBJ1-1): DAGVTQSPTHLIKTRGQQVTLRCSPISGHKSVSWYQQVLGQGPQFIFQYYEKEERGRGNFPDRFSARQFPNYSSELNVNALLLGDSALYLCASSLAGLEKGFFGQGTRLTVV.

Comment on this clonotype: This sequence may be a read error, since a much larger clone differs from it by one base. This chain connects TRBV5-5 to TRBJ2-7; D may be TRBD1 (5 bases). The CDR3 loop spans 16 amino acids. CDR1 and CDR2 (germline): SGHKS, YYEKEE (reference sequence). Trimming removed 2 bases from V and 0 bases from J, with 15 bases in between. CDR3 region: CASSFAGSRYSYEQYF. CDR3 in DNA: TGTGCCAGCAGCTTCGCAGGGTCCCGTTACTCCTACGAGCAGTACTTC.

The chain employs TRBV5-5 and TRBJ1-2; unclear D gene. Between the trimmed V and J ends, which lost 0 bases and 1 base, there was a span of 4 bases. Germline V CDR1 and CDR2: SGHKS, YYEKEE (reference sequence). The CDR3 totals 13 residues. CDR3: CASSLENNYGYTF. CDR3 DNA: TGTGCCAGCAGCTTGGAAAATAACTATGGCTACACCTTC.

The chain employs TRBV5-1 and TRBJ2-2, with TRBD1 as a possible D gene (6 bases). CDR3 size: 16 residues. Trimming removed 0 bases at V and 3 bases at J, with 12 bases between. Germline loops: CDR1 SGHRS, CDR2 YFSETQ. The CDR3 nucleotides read TGCGCCAGCAGCTTGGCCACGGGACAATACACCGGGGAGCTGTTTTTT. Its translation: CASSLATGQYTGELFF.

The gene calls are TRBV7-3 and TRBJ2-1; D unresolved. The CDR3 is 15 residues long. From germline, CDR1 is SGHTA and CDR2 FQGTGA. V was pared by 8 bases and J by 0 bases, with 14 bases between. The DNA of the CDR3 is TGTGCCAGCTCCAGGTCGGGTAGCTCCTACAATGAGCAGTTCTTC. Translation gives CASSRSGSSYNEQFF.

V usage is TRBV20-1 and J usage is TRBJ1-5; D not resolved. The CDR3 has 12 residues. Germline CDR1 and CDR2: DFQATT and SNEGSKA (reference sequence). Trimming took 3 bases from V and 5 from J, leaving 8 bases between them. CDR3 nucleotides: TGCAGTGCTAGCACAGCTTATCAGCCCCAGCATTTT. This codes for CSASTAYQPQHF.

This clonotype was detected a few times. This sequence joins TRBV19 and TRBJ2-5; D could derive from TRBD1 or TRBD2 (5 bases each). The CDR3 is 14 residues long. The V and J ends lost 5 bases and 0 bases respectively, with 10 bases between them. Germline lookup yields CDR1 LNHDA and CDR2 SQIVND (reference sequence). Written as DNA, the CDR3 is TGTGCCAGTAGTTTCGGGACCAACCAAGAGACCCAGTACTTC. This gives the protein CASSFGTNQETQYF.

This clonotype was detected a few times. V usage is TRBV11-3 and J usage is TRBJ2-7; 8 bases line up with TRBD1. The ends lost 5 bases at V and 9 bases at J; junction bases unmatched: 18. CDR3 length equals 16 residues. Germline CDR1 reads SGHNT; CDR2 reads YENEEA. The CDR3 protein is CASSPLTLDREERQYF. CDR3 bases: TGTGCCAGCAGCCCCTTGACCTTGGACAGGGAGGAGCGGCAGTACTTC.

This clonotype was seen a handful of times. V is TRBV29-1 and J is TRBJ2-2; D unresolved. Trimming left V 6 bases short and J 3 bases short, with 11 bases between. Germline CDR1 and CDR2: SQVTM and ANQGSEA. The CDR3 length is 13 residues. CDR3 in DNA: TGCAGCGTGGTAGGCAGATACACCGGGGAGCTGTTTTTT. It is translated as CSVVGRYTGELFF.

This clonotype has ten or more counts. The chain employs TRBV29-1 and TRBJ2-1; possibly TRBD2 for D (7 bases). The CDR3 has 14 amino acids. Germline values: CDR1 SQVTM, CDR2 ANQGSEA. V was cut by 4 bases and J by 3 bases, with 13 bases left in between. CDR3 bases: TGCAGCGTTGCGCGAGGGGGGGTCTACAATGAGCAGTTCTTC. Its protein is CSVARGGVYNEQFF.

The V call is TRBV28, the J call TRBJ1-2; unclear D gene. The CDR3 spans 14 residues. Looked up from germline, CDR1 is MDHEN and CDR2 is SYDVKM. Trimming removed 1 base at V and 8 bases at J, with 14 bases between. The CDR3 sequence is CASSLYLLKEGYTF. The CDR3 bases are TGTGCCAGCAGTTTATACCTTCTTAAGGAGGGCTACACCTTC.

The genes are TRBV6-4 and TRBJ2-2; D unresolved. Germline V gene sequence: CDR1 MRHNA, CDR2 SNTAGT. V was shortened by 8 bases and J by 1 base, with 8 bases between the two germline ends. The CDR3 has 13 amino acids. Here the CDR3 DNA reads TGTGCCAGCGCACCGGTGAACACCGGGGAGCTGTTTTTT. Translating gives CASAPVNTGELFF.

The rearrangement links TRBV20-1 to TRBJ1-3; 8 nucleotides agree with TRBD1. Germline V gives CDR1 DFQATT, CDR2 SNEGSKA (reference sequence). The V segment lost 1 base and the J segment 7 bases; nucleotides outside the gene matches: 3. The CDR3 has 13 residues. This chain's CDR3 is CSARVTGGNTIYF. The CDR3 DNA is TGCAGTGCTAGAGTTACAGGGGGGAACACCATATATTTT.

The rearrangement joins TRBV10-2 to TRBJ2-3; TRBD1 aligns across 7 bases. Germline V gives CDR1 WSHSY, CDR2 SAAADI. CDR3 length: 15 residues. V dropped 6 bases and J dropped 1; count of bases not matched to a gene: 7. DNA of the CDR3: TGCGCCAGCAGGGGGGACAGCCTTCGCACAGATACGCAGTATTTT. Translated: CASRGDSLRTDTQYF.

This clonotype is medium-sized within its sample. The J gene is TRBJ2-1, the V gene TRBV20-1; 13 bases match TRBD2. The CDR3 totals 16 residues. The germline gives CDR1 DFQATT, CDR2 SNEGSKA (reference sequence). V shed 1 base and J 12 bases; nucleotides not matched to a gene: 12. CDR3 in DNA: TGCAGTGCTAGAGTTCTAACACGGACTAGCGGGGGTCGGCAGTTCTTC. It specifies CSARVLTRTSGGRQFF.

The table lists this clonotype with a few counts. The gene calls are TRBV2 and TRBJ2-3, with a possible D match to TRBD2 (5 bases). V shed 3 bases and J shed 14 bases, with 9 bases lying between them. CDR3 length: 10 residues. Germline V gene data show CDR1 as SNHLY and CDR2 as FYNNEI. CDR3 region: CASSDGVGYF. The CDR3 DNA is TGTGCCAGCAGTGACGGGGTTGGGTATTTT.

The CDR3 DNA is TGCAGCGTTGAAGAGGCGGCGGGGGTAACCACAGATACGCAGTATTTT. This codes for CSVEEAAGVTTDTQYF. The rearrangement joins TRBV29-1 to TRBJ2-3, with 7 bases lining up with TRBD2. The ends lost 0 bases at V and 2 bases at J; junction bases unmatched: 8. The germline V gene encodes CDR1 SQVTM and CDR2 ANQGSEA. The CDR3 contains 16 residues.

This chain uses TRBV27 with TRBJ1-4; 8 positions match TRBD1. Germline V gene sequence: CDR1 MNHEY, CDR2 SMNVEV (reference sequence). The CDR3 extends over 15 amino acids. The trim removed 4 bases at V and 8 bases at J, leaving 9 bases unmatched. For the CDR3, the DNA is TGTGCCAGCAGTTCCCGGACAGGGTTAAGGGAAAAACTGTTTTTT. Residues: CASSSRTGLREKLFF.

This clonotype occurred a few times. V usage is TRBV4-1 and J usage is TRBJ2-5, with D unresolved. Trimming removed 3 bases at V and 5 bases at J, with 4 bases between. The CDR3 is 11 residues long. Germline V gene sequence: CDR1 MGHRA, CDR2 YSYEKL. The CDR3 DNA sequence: TGCGCCAGCAGCCACGAGGAGACCCAGTACTTC. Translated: CASSHEETQYF.

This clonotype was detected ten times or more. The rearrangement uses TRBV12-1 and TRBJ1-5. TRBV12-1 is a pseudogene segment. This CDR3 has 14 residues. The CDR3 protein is CASSFEVRGQPQHF. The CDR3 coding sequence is TGTGCCAGCAGCTTTGAAGTGAGAGGTCAGCCCCAGCATTTT.

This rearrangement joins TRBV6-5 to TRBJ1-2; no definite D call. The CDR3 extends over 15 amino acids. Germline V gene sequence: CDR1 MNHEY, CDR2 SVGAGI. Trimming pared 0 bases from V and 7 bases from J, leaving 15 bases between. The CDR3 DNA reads TGTGCCAGCAGTTACTCCGACGTCGCAACGGGTGGCTACACCTTC. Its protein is CASSYSDVATGGYTF.